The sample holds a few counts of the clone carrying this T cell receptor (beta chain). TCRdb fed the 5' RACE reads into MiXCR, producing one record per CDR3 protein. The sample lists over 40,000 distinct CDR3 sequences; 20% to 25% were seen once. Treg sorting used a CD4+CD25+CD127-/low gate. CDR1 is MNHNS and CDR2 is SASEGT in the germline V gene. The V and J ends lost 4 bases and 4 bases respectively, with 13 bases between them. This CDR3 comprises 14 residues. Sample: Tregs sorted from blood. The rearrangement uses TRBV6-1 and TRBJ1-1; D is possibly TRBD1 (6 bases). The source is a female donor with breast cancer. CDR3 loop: CASSVQGGGTEAFF. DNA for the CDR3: TGTGCCAGCAGTGTACAGGGAGGCGGCACTGAAGCTTTCTTT.